These T cell receptor beta chains were read from a single sample in a study. Each CDR3 protein gets one entry after TCRdb re-called the 5' RACE reads with MiXCR. In the table there are tens of thousands of distinct CDR3 sequences, roughly 24% of which are singletons. Source material: naive CD4+ T cells sorted from a lymph node. The receptors originated from a female donor with breast cancer. Each CDR3 is given with its conserved first and last residue. Fields, in order: CDR3 protein, V gene.

cdr3_aa: CASSWILSGSSYEQYF
v_call: TRBV5-1

cdr3_aa: CASSPGQGLNSPLHF
v_call: TRBV12-3/TRBV12-4

cdr3_aa: CASSRVSGSTDTQYF
v_call: TRBV12-3/TRBV12-4

cdr3_aa: CASRMSGGTSGHNEQFF
v_call: TRBV5-5

cdr3_aa: CASSQTGWRTDTQYF
v_call: TRBV4-1

cdr3_aa: CASSERRDSGNTIYF
v_call: TRBV9

cdr3_aa: CSATGGGETQYF
v_call: TRBV29-1

cdr3_aa: CASGFYNEQFF
v_call: TRBV7-2

cdr3_aa: CASRRTSGLQETQYF
v_call: TRBV6-5

cdr3_aa: CASSYAGDQPQHF
v_call: TRBV6-6

cdr3_aa: CASSPNRGSKNIQYF
v_call: TRBV27

cdr3_aa: CASRENFHRAYEQYF
v_call: TRBV10-1

cdr3_aa: CASSAGPGQSNQPQHF
v_call: TRBV7-2

cdr3_aa: CASSLAHRTGGTDTQYF
v_call: TRBV7-6

cdr3_aa: CASSLTTGVHSPLHF
v_call: TRBV5-1

cdr3_aa: CASSPYGAGFSYEQYF
v_call: TRBV4-2

cdr3_aa: CASSVAGYEQYF
v_call: TRBV9

cdr3_aa: CATSRDRAGGTDTQYF
v_call: TRBV15

cdr3_aa: CASSRDRGFGTMETQYF
v_call: TRBV12-3/TRBV12-4

cdr3_aa: CASSLAGIGVRNEQFF
v_call: TRBV5-1

cdr3_aa: CASSVAGTRMNTEAFF
v_call: TRBV5-1

cdr3_aa: CASSRDVGGWQPQHF
v_call: TRBV7-2

cdr3_aa: CASSLRGGGAGANVLTF
v_call: TRBV7-2

cdr3_aa: CASSLEGRATTGELFF
v_call: TRBV5-1

cdr3_aa: CASSLAGGGFDEQYF
v_call: TRBV5-1

cdr3_aa: CASSLTGSSSYNEQFF
v_call: TRBV7-3

cdr3_aa: CASSWNDRQETQYF
v_call: TRBV5-4

cdr3_aa: CASSFSSVQETQYF
v_call: TRBV7-9

cdr3_aa: CVRGKSWSSDYNEQFF
v_call: TRBV7-2

cdr3_aa: CATSGDSRGATNEKLFF
v_call: TRBV15

cdr3_aa: CASSEFRGSGGELFF
v_call: TRBV7-8